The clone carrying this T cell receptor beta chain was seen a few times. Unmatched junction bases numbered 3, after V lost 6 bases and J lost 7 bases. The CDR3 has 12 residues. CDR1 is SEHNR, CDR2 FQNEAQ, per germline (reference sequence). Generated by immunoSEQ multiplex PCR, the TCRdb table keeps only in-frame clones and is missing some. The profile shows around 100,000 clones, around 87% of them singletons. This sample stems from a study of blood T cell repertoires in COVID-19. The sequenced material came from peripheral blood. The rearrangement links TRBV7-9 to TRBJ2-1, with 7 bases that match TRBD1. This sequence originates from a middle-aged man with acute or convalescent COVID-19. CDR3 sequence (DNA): TGTGCCAGCAGTACAGGGGTGAATGAGCAGTTCTTC. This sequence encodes CASSTGVNEQFF.